This T cell receptor beta chain was documented in a study of regulatory T cells in long-lasting Graves disease (dated by TCRdb to 2020 to 2023). Notes on the research overall: Persistent Graves' disease meant more than 5 years of antithyroid drug treatment with TSH receptor autoantibodies that stayed positive. Peripheral blood TCR sequencing and RNA sequencing compared persistent Graves' disease patients with newly diagnosed Graves' disease patients. The study took place in China and was registered as a clinical trial. A total of around 35 samples underwent TCR sequencing: approximately 13 from persistent and roughly 20 from newly diagnosed Graves' disease patients. Persistent Graves' disease patients in the clinical cohort had taken antithyroid drugs for about 10.3 years on average.

The germline V gene (reference sequence) gives CDR1 as LNHDA and CDR2 as SQIVND. V is reduced by 6 bases and J by 7 bases, leaving a spacing of 19 bases between them. Its CDR3 holds 14 amino acids, cysteine through phenylalanine. Only CDR3 DNA remains: 42 bases, in frame from the first base. The paper's findings and limits, for the study overall: The authors noted that the small sample size was a limitation that may lower accuracy. Compared with newly diagnosed patients, persistent Graves' disease patients had lower TCR Shannon entropy and fewer highly expanded clones, which suggests clonal expansion. Preferential use of TRBV28, TRBJ1-2 and TRBJ2-5 was observed in persistent disease, whereas TRBV20-1 and TRBJ2-1 were favored in newly diagnosed disease. Sequencing and analysis were limited to the TCR beta chain. Peripheral blood alone was examined, since thyroid tissue, which constituted the primary lesion, could not be accessed. A larger number of public clonotypes was shared among persistent patients (fewer than 3,000) than among newly diagnosed patients (around 880).

Library method: multiplex PCR. TCRdb shows the sequencer as Illumina HiSeq 4000. To build TCR beta libraries, CDR3 regions were amplified by Arm-PCR using iRepertoire HTBI primers. PCR products were gel purified before sequencing. The paper's processing steps were these. Gene usage analysis of CDR3 amino acid clonotypes used the approximately 62 TRBV and about 14 TRBJ segments found across samples. Filtered high-quality paired reads were merged into contigs using COPE and FqMerger. BLAST was used to align contigs to IMGT TRBV, TRBD and TRBJ reference genes, and CDR3 was defined according to IMGT. Highly expanded clones were defined as clonotypes with a frequency above 0.1%. Shannon entropy served as the measure of repertoire diversity, while the Gini coefficient captured V-J evenness. A clonotype found in more than one individual was treated as public. Through fastp at Q25 and MiXCR, TCRdb rebuilt clones from the public reads, retaining in-frame beta chains. Entries that share a CDR3 protein sequence are merged under the most common genes and DNA. The V and J calls, along with clone size, are taken from TCRdb and not from the paper's own processing. Recorded for this sample are roughly 450,000 distinct CDR3 sequences; less than 25% of them occurred a single time. Clones ranked in the top ten supply about an eighth of the sample.

Per the publication, the time point label means: persistent/refractory GD, antithyroid drugs over 5 years with positive TRAb. For both TCR sequencing and RNA sequencing, RNA was extracted from PBMCs in TRIzol. The diagnosis of Graves' disease was made according to American Thyroid Association guidelines. Patients for the study were recruited at an endocrinology department in Xi'an, China. Each patient gave approximately 9.7 milliliters of peripheral blood, collected in an EDTA anticoagulant tube. Ficoll Paque Plus density gradient separation was used to isolate PBMCs, and no additional T cell sorting was done. RNA quality was checked with an Agilent 2100 Bioanalyzer and agarose gel, and concentration with a NanoDrop 2000. This clonotype has only a few counts. No antigen is known for it. Base qualities are missing; no much larger clone stands one base away.

The rearrangement joined TRBV19 to TRBJ2-7; the D segment might be TRBD1 or TRBD2, since each matches 5 bases. The receptor was isolated from a female donor with Graves disease. The sample was peripheral blood mononuclear cells (PBMCs), taken when the disease was refractory, from a patient treated with antithyroid drugs. This receptor has the CDR3 CASSQGRVATEQYF. The sequenced DNA is TGTGCCAGTAGCCAGGGAAGGGTAGCGACGGAGCAGTACTTC. Supplemented by the reference TRBV19 and TRBJ2-7 proteins around the CDR3, the complete variable domain is DGGITQSPKYLFRKEGQNVTLSCEQNLNHDAMYWYRQDPGQGLRLIYYSQIVNDFQKGDIAEGYSVSREKKESFPLTVTSAQKNPTAFYLCASSQGRVATEQYFGPGTRLTVT.